A selection of T cell receptor beta chains follows, all from one sample in a study of shared clonotypes between healthy human individuals. Sequencing was performed with immunoSEQ multiplex PCR; in TCRdb, only in-frame clones are kept and a portion is missing. The sample shows approximately 2.3 million clones, approximately 95% of them seen only once. The material sequenced was naive CD4+ T cells from PBMCs. These TCRs come from a man younger than 35 in good health. Some clones in this sample may be carry-over from other donors' samples. Both conserved end residues are trimmed from each CDR3. Each record gives: V gene, J gene, CDR3 protein.

>TRBV11-3|TRBJ2-3
ASSLAYTDTQY
>TRBV2|TRBJ1-2
ASRYGGNYGYT
>TRBV19|TRBJ2-2
ASSLQVTGELF
>TRBV9|TRBJ2-2
ASSSRGASGHSIF
>TRBV30|TRBJ2-7
AWSIRGREQY
>TRBV9|TRBJ2-7
ASSVGRENEQY
>TRBV2|TRBJ1-5
ASSWDRGLGNQPQH
>TRBV6-1|TRBJ2-7
ASSERLSRYEQY
>TRBV5-1|TRBJ1-4
ASSPAGTGGEKLF
>TRBV5-1|TRBJ1-1
ASSSGTVATEAF
>TRBV5-1|TRBJ2-2
ASSLWDRTTGELF
>TRBV28|TRBJ1-4
ASSSLPGDSEKLF
>TRBV6-5|TRBJ1-2
ASSYGAGGGYGYT
>TRBV7-6|TRBJ2-2
ASSSILASGELF
>TRBV15|TRBJ2-7
ATSRGLADLSYEQY
>TRBV6-7|TRBJ2-5
RGLQETQY
>TRBV7-8|TRBJ1-5
ASSPRGRLNQPQH
>TRBV15|TRBJ1-1
ATSRDWEGQGRNTEAF
>TRBV7-2|TRBJ1-2
ASSIGQGVYGYT
>TRBV7-3|TRBJ2-6
ASSSWGGAGANVLT
>TRBV29-1|TRBJ2-7
SVKGLQSAAEQY
>TRBV4-1|TRBJ1-2
ASSQTVTNYGYT
>TRBV7-9|TRBJ2-6
ASSPANVLT
>TRBV9|TRBJ1-1
ASSADRGNTEAF
>TRBV9|TRBJ2-1
ASSLAGDRNEQF
>TRBV2|TRBJ1-2
ATKGAGLLYGYT
>TRBV5-1|TRBJ2-7
ASSFTGSHEQY
>TRBV7-2|TRBJ2-2
ASSLDYSTGELF
>TRBV11-2|TRBJ2-1
ASSLPTLAGDGNEQF
>TRBV30|TRBJ2-1
AGSSYNEQF
>TRBV4-3|TRBJ2-7
ASSQDRDRGSEQY
>TRBV5-1|TRBJ2-7
ASSLEGLPYEQY
>TRBV30|TRBJ2-2
AWRLQGNTGELF
>TRBV6-1|TRBJ1-1
ASSEAWVDTEAF
>TRBV7-2|TRBJ2-2
ASSLPAGGDTGELF
>TRBV10-3|TRBJ2-3
AISEWAGGRTDTQY
>TRBV18|TRBJ1-3
ASSPTSENTIY
>TRBV5-4|TRBJ2-1
ASTTAGVGNEQF
>TRBV6-5|TRBJ2-1
ASSSGTSGKRGEQF
>TRBV27|TRBJ2-3
ASSLQYTDTQY